A single sample is the source of the 5 T cell receptor beta chains below, sequenced in a study of cytomegalovirus exposure and HLA in healthy donors. This PCR relied on a set of 60 Vbeta primers and 13 Jbeta primers. Assay used: immunoSEQ multiplex PCR; TCRdb lists only in-frame clones, some missing. This table holds tens of thousands of clones, about 80% found once. What was sequenced was PBMCs. These receptors originate from a man under 40 in good health and CMV-seronegative.

The chain uses TRBV4-3 and TRBJ1-2, with D perhaps matching TRBD1 (5 bases). The CDR3 runs to 16 residues. Trimming took 5 bases from V and 0 from J, leaving 16 bases between them. Germline CDR1 is LGHNA and CDR2 is YSLEER. This CDR3 is CASSYLNQGTNYGYTF. CDR3 DNA: TGCGCCAGCAGCTATCTAAACCAGGGAACTAACTATGGCTACACCTTC.

This chain connects TRBV7-2 to TRBJ1-2; D possibly corresponds to TRBD1 (6 bases). The CDR3 spans 13 residues. The V and J ends lost 4 bases and 5 bases respectively, with 11 bases between them. Germline assignment: CDR1 SGHTA and CDR2 FQGNSA. The CDR3 nucleotides read TGTGCCAGCAGCTCGACAGGCCTATATGGCTACACCTTC. Translation: CASSSTGLYGYTF.

The CDR3 loop reads CASSSGLAGGPRGDTQYF. The CDR3 region has the DNA TGTGCCAGCAGCTCCGGACTAGCGGGGGGGCCACGTGGAGATACGCAGTATTTT. The rearrangement uses TRBV13 and TRBJ2-3; TRBD2 matches at 15 bases. The germline CDR1 and CDR2 sequences are PRHDT and FYEKMQ (reference sequence). Germline trimming cut 4 bases from V and 5 bases from J; bases unmatched to any gene: 10. This CDR3 has 18 residues. Combining the CDR3 with reference TRBV13 and TRBJ2-3 gives the whole variable domain AAGVIQSPRHLIKEKRETATLKCYPIPRHDTVYWYQQGPGQDPQFLISFYEKMQSDKGSIPDRFSAQQFSDYHSELNMSSLELGDSALYFCASSSGLAGGPRGDTQYFGPGTRLTVL.

The genes are TRBV7-9 and TRBJ1-5; D perhaps matches TRBD1 (6 bases). Trimming left V 5 bases short and J 11 bases short, with 19 bases between. This CDR3 is built from 14 residues. In germline, CDR1 is SEHNR, CDR2 FQNEAQ (reference sequence). This chain's CDR3 is CASSQGTSQGSQHF. The CDR3 bases are TGTGCCAGCAGCCAAGGGACATCGCAGGGGTCCCAGCATTTT. Supplemented by reference TRBV7-9 and TRBJ1-5, the full variable domain reads DTGVSQNPRHKITKRGQNVTFRCDPISEHNRLYWYRQTLGQGPEFLTYFQNEAQLEKSRLLSDRFSAERPKGSFSTLEIQRTEQGDSAMYLCASSQGTSQGSQHFGDGTRLSIL.

The J gene is TRBJ1-4, the V gene TRBV14; no clear D. The length of the CDR3 is 14 residues. The V gene lost 1 base and the J gene lost 0 bases, with 3 bases spanning the gap. Germline CDR1 SGHDN, CDR2 FVKESK. The CDR3 reads CASSQVTTNEKLFF. In DNA form, the CDR3 reads TGTGCCAGCAGCCAAGTTACAACTAATGAAAAACTGTTTTTT.